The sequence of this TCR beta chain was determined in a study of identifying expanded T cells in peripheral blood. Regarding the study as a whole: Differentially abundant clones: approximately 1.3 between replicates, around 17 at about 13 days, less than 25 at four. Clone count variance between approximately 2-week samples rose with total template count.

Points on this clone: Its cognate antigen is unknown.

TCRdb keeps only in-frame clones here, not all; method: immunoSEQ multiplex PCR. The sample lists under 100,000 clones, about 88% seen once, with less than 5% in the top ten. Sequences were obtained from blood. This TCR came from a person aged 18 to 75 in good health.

In DNA form, the CDR3 reads TGTGCCAGCAGCTTAAGGGCTAGCGGGGGTATGAATGAGCAGTTCTTC. Encoded protein: CASSLRASGGMNEQFF. The chain joins TRBV7-3 to TRBJ2-1; 10 bases agree with TRBD2. V was clipped by 1 base and J by 7 bases; unmatched bases: 7. This CDR3 is built from 16 residues. Looked up from germline, CDR1 is SGHTA and CDR2 is FQGTGA.